One sample yielded the 20 T cell receptor beta chains listed below, sequenced in a study of T cell responses to AZD1222 COVID-19 vaccine. Sequenced by immunoSEQ multiplex PCR; TCRdb stores in-frame clones only, minus some. The data contain about 110,000 clones, around 85% of them singletons. The material sequenced was peripheral blood, taken on day 0 of AZD1222 vaccination. These receptors were collected from an adult in good health.

The CDR3 bases are TGTGCCAGTAGCTACGCGGCTAGCGGGATGGTACTCGTCGGCGAGCAGTACTTC. Amino acids: CASSYAASGMVLVGEQYF. The rearrangement links TRBV19 to TRBJ2-7, with 9 bases lining up with TRBD2. Germline loops: CDR1 LNHDA, CDR2 SQIVND (reference sequence). The trim removed 6 bases at V and 6 bases at J, leaving 21 bases unmatched. The CDR3 consists of 18 residues.

This clone was detected only once. The chain uses TRBV19 and TRBJ1-2; possible D gene TRBD1, 5 bases. Looked up from germline, CDR1 is LNHDA and CDR2 is SQIVND (reference sequence). The CDR3 extends over 14 amino acids. V shed 2 bases and J shed 4 bases, with 11 bases lying between them. CDR3 sequence (DNA): TGTGCCAGTAGTATATCAGCTGGGGGCTATGGCTACACCTTC. It specifies CASSISAGGYGYTF. The full variable domain, with the rest looked up from reference TRBV19 and TRBJ1-2, is DGGITQSPKYLFRKEGQNVTLSCEQNLNHDAMYWYRQDPGQGLRLIYYSQIVNDFQKGDIAEGYSVSREKKESFPLTVTSAQKNPTAFYLCASSISAGGYGYTFGSGTRLTVV.

The chain employs TRBV5-1 and TRBJ2-6; D call uncertain. CDR1 and CDR2 from the germline V gene are SGHRS and YFSETQ. The CDR3 is 15 amino acids. V lost 4 bases to trimming and J lost 2 bases, with 10 bases between them. The CDR3 DNA follows: TGCGCCAGCAGCCCCGGTGGGGCTGGGGCCAACGTCCTGACTTTC. It codes for CASSPGGAGANVLTF.

The chain is built from TRBV7-2 and TRBJ2-1, with 11 positions matching TRBD2. Losses at the gene ends were 5 bases for V and 7 bases for J; bases not matched to a gene: 7. Germline assignment: CDR1 SGHTA and CDR2 FQGNSA. This CDR3 is 15 amino acids long. The CDR3 nucleotides read TGTGCCAGCAGCGCTAGCGGGGGGCTCGGTAATGAGCAGTTCTTC. Translating it yields CASSASGGLGNEQFF. Filled out from reference TRBV7-2 and TRBJ2-1, the complete variable domain reads GAGVSQSPSNKVTEKGKDVELRCDPISGHTALYWYRQSLGQGLEFLIYFQGNSAPDKSGLPSDRFSAERTGGSVSTLTIQRTQQEDSAVYLCASSASGGLGNEQFFGPGTRLTVL.

This rearrangement joins TRBV15 to TRBJ2-7; 10 nucleotides line up with TRBD2. Losses at the gene ends were 0 bases for V and 4 bases for J; bases not matched to a gene: 9. Germline V gene sequence: CDR1 LNHNV, CDR2 YYDKDF (reference sequence). The CDR3 runs 17 residues. In DNA form, the CDR3 reads TGTGCCACCAGCAGAGATAGGTTACTAGCGGGATTGTACGAGCAGTACTTC. Its protein product is CATSRDRLLAGLYEQYF.

V and J are TRBV10-2 and TRBJ1-1, with D unclear. The ends were cut back, 2 bases at V and 2 bases at J, with 9 bases in the middle. Germline V gene lookup returns CDR1 WSHSY and CDR2 SAAADI. CDR3 length: 14 amino acids. The CDR3 DNA sequence: TGCGCCAGCAGTGAGAACGGGGATAACACTGAAGCTTTCTTT. Protein: CASSENGDNTEAFF.

This chain joins TRBV30 and TRBJ1-3; 9 bases map to TRBD1. Germline V gene sequence: CDR1 GTSNPN, CDR2 SVGIG (reference sequence). With V trimmed by 0 bases and J by 5 bases, 8 bases remained unmatched. CDR3 length: 16 residues. CDR3 protein: CAWSVRGQGVRNTIYF. In DNA form, the CDR3 reads TGTGCCTGGAGTGTACGGGGACAGGGAGTACGAAACACCATATATTTT.

The chain links TRBV6-5 to TRBJ2-7, with D unresolved. V dropped 6 bases and J dropped 2 bases, with 17 bases sitting between them. The CDR3 is 15 amino acids. CDR1 is MNHEY and CDR2 is SVGAGI in the germline V gene. The CDR3 DNA reads TGTGCCAGCAGCCCAAGGCACGGAAACCCCTACGAGCAGTACTTC. Translation gives CASSPRHGNPYEQYF.

The chain joins TRBV5-6 to TRBJ2-2, with D possibly matching TRBD2 (5 bases). The V gene lost 0 bases and the J gene lost 8 bases, with 11 bases spanning the gap. The germline V gene has CDR1 SGHDT and CDR2 YYEEEE. The CDR3 sequence is 14 residues long. The DNA of the CDR3 is TGTGCCAGCAGCTTGGTGCTAGCAAAGGGGGAGCTGTTTTTT. This sequence encodes CASSLVLAKGELFF.

The rearrangement links TRBV28 to TRBJ1-1; D may be TRBD1 (5 bases). In germline, CDR1 is MDHEN, CDR2 SYDVKM. The V end was cut by 2 bases, the J end by 2 bases, with 15 bases between. CDR3 length equals 16 residues. CDR3 nucleotides: TGTGCCAGCAGTTTAGGGCCAGGGAGTGGAAACACTGAAGCTTTCTTT. Its protein product is CASSLGPGSGNTEAFF. The variable domain in full, completed from reference TRBV28 and TRBJ1-1, reads DVKVTQSSRYLVKRTGEKVFLECVQDMDHENMFWYRQDPGLGLRLIYFSYDVKMKEKGDIPEGYSVSREKKERFSLILESASTNQTSMYLCASSLGPGSGNTEAFFGQGTRLTVV.

The rearrangement uses TRBV2 and TRBJ2-5, with D possibly matching TRBD2 (7 bases). Trimming pared 1 base from V and 1 base from J, leaving 10 bases between. CDR1 is SNHLY and CDR2 is FYNNEI in the germline V gene. This CDR3 has 15 residues. The CDR3 loop is CASSEVGGGQETQYF. Here the CDR3 DNA reads TGTGCCAGCAGTGAAGTGGGAGGGGGCCAAGAGACCCAGTACTTC.

V gene TRBV7-2 combines with J gene TRBJ1-1; 7 nucleotides agree with TRBD1. Germline CDR1 is SGHTA and CDR2 is FQGNSA. V dropped 6 bases and J dropped 7; count of bases not matched to a gene: 8. The CDR3 contains 13 residues. The CDR3 reads CASRPNRGGEAFF. The CDR3 bases are TGTGCCAGCAGGCCTAACAGGGGTGGTGAAGCTTTCTTT. The full variable domain, with the rest looked up from reference TRBV7-2 and TRBJ1-1, is GAGVSQSPSNKVTEKGKDVELRCDPISGHTALYWYRQSLGQGLEFLIYFQGNSAPDKSGLPSDRFSAERTGGSVSTLTIQRTQQEDSAVYLCASRPNRGGEAFFGQGTRLTVV.

V and J are TRBV19 and TRBJ1-6; D is undetermined. The germline CDR1 and CDR2 sequences are LNHDA and SQIVND (reference sequence). The length of the CDR3 is 15 residues. Trimming stripped 6 bases from V and 6 bases from J, with 15 bases between. DNA for the CDR3: TGTGCCAGTAGAGACGAAAGGAGAGGTAATTCACCCCTCCACTTT. Amino acid sequence: CASRDERRGNSPLHF.

The V gene is TRBV3-1 (or the pseudogene TRBV3-2), the J gene TRBJ1-4; possibly TRBD1 for D (5 bases). The germline V gene has CDR1 LGHDT and CDR2 YNNKEL (reference sequence). The CDR3 has 15 residues. V lost 4 bases and J 4 bases, leaving 13 bases between the germline ends. CDR3 coding DNA: TGTGCCAGCAGCCGCAGAGGGGCCTTTAATGAAAAACTGTTTTTT. It yields the protein CASSRRGAFNEKLFF.

The chain is built from TRBV27 and TRBJ2-5, with 8 positions matching TRBD2. The J call may be in error: the DNA end matches TRBJ2-7 better. Germline V lookup: CDR1 MNHEY, CDR2 SMNVEV (reference sequence). CDR3 length equals 16 residues. The CDR3 protein is CASSLSGSGSVYEQYF. CDR3 sequence (DNA): TGTGCCAGCAGTTTATCGGGAAGCGGGAGTGTATACGAGCAGTACTTC.

This clone turned up a few times. The CDR3 nucleotides are TGTGCCAGCAGCCCGGGCGTGGTGGGAGAAGCTTTCTTT. Protein: CASSPGVVGEAFF. This rearrangement joins TRBV28 to TRBJ1-1; D ambiguous. The CDR3 contains 13 residues. Per germline, CDR1 MDHEN and CDR2 SYDVKM. V was cut by 6 bases and J by 8 bases, with 16 bases left in between.

This chain uses TRBV29-1 with TRBJ2-3; possible D gene TRBD2, 6 bases. V was trimmed by 2 bases and J by 3 bases, leaving 12 bases between them. The germline V gene encodes CDR1 SQVTM and CDR2 ANQGSEA. This CDR3 has 14 residues. The CDR3 loop reads CSVERGVGTDTQYF. The CDR3 region has the DNA TGCAGCGTTGAACGCGGGGTGGGGACAGATACGCAGTATTTT.

The gene calls are TRBV18 and TRBJ1-5; possibly TRBD1 for D (5 bases). The CDR3 extends over 15 amino acids. CDR1 and CDR2 (germline): KGHSH, LQKENI. V was cut by 2 bases and J by 4 bases, with 12 bases left in between. The CDR3 spells CASSPSRQGNQPQHF. As DNA, the CDR3 is TGTGCCAGCTCACCATCCAGGCAGGGAAATCAGCCCCAGCATTTT.

The chain joins TRBV7-9 to TRBJ1-4; D is ambiguous. From germline, CDR1 is SEHNR and CDR2 FQNEAQ (reference sequence). The CDR3 loop spans 13 amino acids. Trimming stripped 2 bases from V and 8 bases from J, with 9 bases between. The CDR3, as DNA: TGTGCCAGCAGCTTATCCCGAACGGAAAAACTGTTTTTT. Amino acids: CASSLSRTEKLFF. The full variable domain, its missing parts supplied by reference TRBV7-9 and TRBJ1-4, is DTGVSQNPRHKITKRGQNVTFRCDPISEHNRLYWYRQTLGQGPEFLTYFQNEAQLEKSRLLSDRFSAERPKGSFSTLEIQRTEQGDSAMYLCASSLSRTEKLFFGSGTQLSVL.

The chain carries TRBV6-6 and TRBJ1-5; D unclear. V shed 4 bases and J shed 11 bases, with 15 bases lying between them. Germline V lookup: CDR1 MNHNY, CDR2 SVGAGI (reference sequence). The CDR3 extends over 13 amino acids. Here the CDR3 DNA reads TGTGCCAGCAGTTCGGGGAAGCAATCAGCCCAGCATTTT. The encoded protein is CASSSGKQSAQHF.